This is a list of T cell receptor beta chains from one sample in a study of T cell repertoires in ileal Crohn's disease. Clones were read by immunoSEQ multiplex PCR, and TCRdb kept only the in-frame ones, dropping some. The top ten clones hold under 13% of a sample with under 8,000 clones, approximately 80% of them seen once. The sequencing sample was made of ileal tissue. All receptors come from an adult with Crohn's disease. Both conserved end residues are part of each CDR3. Each record gives: J gene, V gene, CDR3 protein.

TRBJ2-7 TRBV4-2 CASSPGTLYEQYF
TRBJ1-5 TRBV5-6 CASSRDRGREAPQHF
TRBJ2-5 TRBV5-4 CASSPTPEETQYF
TRBJ2-7 TRBV6-1 CASSGIGGSSYEQYF
TRBJ1-6 TRBV28 CASRDRASPLHF
TRBJ2-4 TRBV30 CAWSVKGSDIQYF
TRBJ2-5 TRBV7-8 CASSLHGGRRQETQYF
TRBJ1-1 TRBV9 CASSTTEFTEAFF
TRBJ1-1 TRBV7-9 CASSPHWGEAFF
TRBJ1-3 TRBV30 CAWMKGNTIYF
TRBJ2-1 TRBV11-2 CASSAGTGPYNEQFF
TRBJ1-1 TRBV5-4 CASSLPMNTEAFF
TRBJ1-2 TRBV4-2 CASSQDYPGNYGYTF
TRBJ2-1 TRBV10-1 CASSAFEAGGHEQFF
TRBJ2-5 TRBV5-6 CASSLRGLYQETQYF
TRBJ1-5 TRBV10-3 CAISESPGGGNQPQHF
TRBJ1-6 TRBV6-5 CASRSSYNSPLHF
TRBJ2-2 TRBV11-3 CASSLSPATGELFF
TRBJ1-5 TRBV30 CAWTPSPNQPQHF
TRBJ1-6 TRBV4-2 CASSQVSGRGDYSPLHF
TRBJ2-3 TRBV7-2 CASSLGASGGTDTQYF
TRBJ2-1 TRBV5-4 CASRLGGGASYNEQFF
TRBJ1-2 TRBV6-5 CASSPGQNYGYTF
TRBJ2-7 TRBV7-7 CASSPTAASLEQYF
TRBJ1-1 TRBV6-5 CASSYSIVIREIEAFF
TRBJ2-6 TRBV10-2 CASSVSPSGANVLTF
TRBJ1-1 TRBV28 CASSPPEAGRRNTEAFF
TRBJ1-2 TRBV11-1 CASSLGDYGYTF
TRBJ1-6 TRBV5-1 CASSLALASYNSPLHF
TRBJ2-7 TRBV2 CASREAYEQYF
TRBJ2-7 TRBV10-1 CASSGRGNYEQYF
TRBJ2-7 TRBV11-2 CASSPGVGGEQYF
TRBJ1-4 TRBV6-7 CASRTDPGGTPEKLFF
TRBJ1-1 TRBV19 CASSIDNRGTEAFF
TRBJ2-1 TRBV13 CASSGRGGGYNEQFF
TRBJ1-2 TRBV5-1 CASSLEQAELYGYTF
TRBJ2-5 TRBV11-2 CASSLGQGETQYF
TRBJ1-4 TRBV4-1 CASSQQTGSGEKLFF
TRBJ2-1 TRBV5-1 CASTRQGSNEQFF
TRBJ1-3 TRBV19 CASSSRTGASSGNTIYF
TRBJ2-1 TRBV5-4 CASSRLGGQGSGEQFF
TRBJ1-6 TRBV28 CASSPSNLYNSPLHF
TRBJ2-1 TRBV18 CASSPIRNNEQFF
TRBJ2-3 TRBV5-4 CAVRDRGTDTQYF
TRBJ2-6 TRBV28 CASRRATSGGSGANVLTF
TRBJ1-2 TRBV6-4 CASSGGPTYGYTF
TRBJ2-7 TRBV6-5 CASSYAPTYEQYF
TRBJ1-2 TRBV27 CASSTRNLDYTF
TRBJ1-2 TRBV9 CASSALGPRKNYGYTF
TRBJ2-7 TRBV5-1 CASREGGQGASEQYF